Below, 12 T cell receptor beta chains from the same sample are listed, as sequenced in a study of control samples from healthy donors and cancer patients. Produced via immunoSEQ multiplex PCR; TCRdb's table is partial and in-frame only. Among over 100,000 clones listed, just over 90% were seen once. Sequencing was performed on blood. These receptors were taken from a woman between 18 and 29 years old in good health.

The rearrangement uses TRBV19 and TRBJ2-7; 7 bases match TRBD2. Unmatched junction bases numbered 4, after V lost 2 bases and J lost 3 bases. The CDR3 sequence is 14 residues long. Germline V gene data show CDR1 as LNHDA and CDR2 as SQIVND (reference sequence). The CDR3 nucleotides are TGTGCCAGTAGTATACAGGGAGGGAACTACGAGCAGTACTTC. Protein product: CASSIQGGNYEQYF.

The rearrangement uses TRBV24-1 and TRBJ2-1, with D perhaps matching TRBD2 (6 bases). Per germline, CDR1 KGHDR and CDR2 SFDVKD. CDR3 size: 15 residues. With 4 bases removed from V and 2 bases from J, the gap between germline ends came to 11 bases. For the CDR3, the DNA is TGTGCCACCAGTGACCCGGGACTGCCCTACAATGAGCAGTTCTTC. This sequence encodes CATSDPGLPYNEQFF.

The chain links TRBV6-5 to TRBJ1-2, with 8 bases lining up with TRBD1. Trimming removed 2 bases from V and 4 bases from J; junction bases left unmatched: 6. This CDR3 contains 15 residues. The germline CDR1 and CDR2 sequences are MNHEY and SVGAGI. The CDR3 bases are TGTGCCAGCAGTTACAGGGCAGGGGGCACCTATGGCTACACCTTC. Protein product: CASSYRAGGTYGYTF.

The CDR3 DNA follows: TGTGCCAGCAGCGTAGTTCCGGGAGACATTGGCGAGCAGTACTTC. Its protein product is CASSVVPGDIGEQYF. This chain joins TRBV9 and TRBJ2-7; D is perhaps TRBD2 (6 bases). The germline V and J ends were trimmed by 0 bases and 6 bases, with 16 bases remaining between them. Germline V gene lookup returns CDR1 SGDLS and CDR2 YYNGEE. CDR3 size: 15 residues.

V usage is TRBV4-3 and J usage is TRBJ2-3, with D uncertain. The CDR3 totals 13 residues. Deletions cut 1 base from V and 0 bases from J, with 2 bases between. Per the germline V gene, CDR1 is LGHNA and CDR2 is YSLEER. CDR3 bases: TGCGCCAGCAGCCAAGTTAGCACAGATACGCAGTATTTT. Its protein is CASSQVSTDTQYF.

This rearrangement joins TRBV19 to TRBJ2-7; 11 bases align to TRBD1. Per germline, CDR1 LNHDA and CDR2 SQIVND (reference sequence). The CDR3 totals 19 residues. V was pared by 5 bases and J by 3 bases, with 18 bases of the junction left unmatched. This chain's CDR3 is CASSPRWVPRGTGGYEQYF. In DNA form, the CDR3 reads TGTGCCAGTAGTCCCCGGTGGGTACCCCGCGGGACAGGGGGCTACGAGCAGTACTTC.

The V and J genes are TRBV11-2 and TRBJ2-1; no reliable D call. Germline assignment: CDR1 SGHAT and CDR2 FQNNGV. The V end was cut by 0 bases, the J end by 7 bases, with 7 bases between. The CDR3 has 13 residues. The CDR3 DNA is TGTGCCAGCAGCTTAGACCAGTTGAATGAGCAGTTCTTC. Amino acid sequence: CASSLDQLNEQFF.

This rearrangement joins TRBV11-2 to TRBJ2-1; perhaps TRBD2 as D (6 bases). Germline lookup yields CDR1 SGHAT and CDR2 FQNNGV. Trimming shortened V by 2 bases and J by 9 bases, and 14 bases separated the two germline ends. The CDR3 loop spans 14 amino acids. The CDR3 loop reads CASSLNRARGEQFF. DNA of the CDR3: TGTGCCAGCAGCTTAAATCGGGCGCGGGGTGAGCAGTTCTTC.

The table lists this clone with a count of one. The CDR3 DNA reads as TGTGCCAGCAGCTTAGGAGGGATGGGTAATTCACCCCTCCACTTT. Its translation is CASSLGGMGNSPLHF. This chain links TRBV11-3 with TRBJ1-6; D uncertain. The V gene lost 1 base and the J gene lost 6 bases, with 10 bases spanning the gap. Germline CDR1 and CDR2: SGHNT and YENEEA. CDR3 length: 15 amino acids.

The genes are TRBV30 and TRBJ2-2; D is undetermined. Trimming stripped 0 bases from V and 6 bases from J, with 11 bases between. This CDR3 contains 14 residues. Germline V lookup: CDR1 GTSNPN, CDR2 SVGIG (reference sequence). The chain's CDR3 is CAWSVLGGPGELFF. In nucleotides, the CDR3 is TGTGCCTGGAGTGTACTTGGCGGCCCCGGGGAGCTGTTTTTT.

The V call is TRBV4-3, the J call TRBJ1-2; D not resolved. CDR3 length equals 16 residues. Per germline, CDR1 LGHNA and CDR2 YSLEER. V lost 0 bases and J 2 bases, leaving 13 bases between the germline ends. This CDR3 reads CASSQDLAGLNYGYTF. CDR3 DNA sequence: TGCGCCAGCAGCCAAGATCTGGCCGGATTAAACTATGGCTACACCTTC.

This rearrangement joins TRBV9 to TRBJ2-1; the D is unclear. V shed 3 bases and J shed 7 bases, with 11 bases lying between them. There are 13 residues in the CDR3. Germline V gene lookup returns CDR1 SGDLS and CDR2 YYNGEE. The CDR3 coding sequence is TGTGCCAGCAGCGACGGAGTGGGGAATGAGCAGTTCTTC. Its protein is CASSDGVGNEQFF.